A single sample gave rise to the 32 T cell receptor beta chains below, sequenced in a study of tumor-infiltrating lymphocytes in primary liver carcinoma. Synthesis of TCR beta cDNA was carried out from approximately 0.55 ug total RNA with a constant-region primer. For TCR beta, libraries were produced by three nested multiplex PCR rounds using slightly modified ARM-PCR. Amplification in the first two PCR rounds was performed using TRBV1-TRBV30 forward primers and a C-beta reverse primer for 10 cycles each. TCRdb processed the multiplex PCR reads anew with MiXCR; each CDR3 protein has one entry. This sample has about 320,000 distinct CDR3 sequences; 50% to 70% occur once, and the top ten carry more than 8.5%. Out of unsorted whole blood came the blood RNA, and germline DNA was extracted as well. Sequencing used peripheral blood. Receptors were obtained from a man aged 35 to 55 with primary liver carcinoma and hepatitis B virus infection.

In this sample, this clonotype turned up a few times. This chain uses TRBV5-6 with TRBJ2-3; 11 bases match TRBD2. V gave up 4 bases and J gave up 5 bases; unmatched junction bases: 6. CDR1 and CDR2 from the germline V gene are SGHDT and YYEEEE. This CDR3 has 15 residues. The CDR3 sequence is CASSGLAGGGDTQYF. For the CDR3, the DNA is TGTGCCAGCAGCGGGCTAGCGGGAGGTGGAGATACGCAGTATTTT.

A word on this clonotype: This may arise from a read error, as a much more abundant clone is one base away. CDR3 nucleotide sequence: TGTGCCAGCAAGGCGGGCTCCTACAATGTGCAGTTCTTC. Translating it yields CASKAGSYNVQFF. V is TRBV12-3 or TRBV12-4 and J is TRBJ2-1, with D tentatively TRBD2 (5 bases). The CDR3 is made up of 13 amino acids.

Remarks on this clonotype: At one of its ends the junction is not consistent with the germline gene, which may arise from a read error. The chain combines TRBV7-9 with TRBJ2-5; D may correspond to TRBD1 or TRBD2 (6 bases each). The CDR3 loop spans 15 amino acids. From germline, CDR1 is SEHNR and CDR2 FQNEAQ (reference sequence). The DNA for the CDR3 is TGTGCCCGCAGTTTCGCGAAGGGGGGTGGAGAGACCCAGTACTTC. Translated: CARSFAKGGGETQYF.

This clonotype was seen repeatedly, ten times or more. The V and J genes are TRBV11-2 and TRBJ2-3, with D unresolved. This CDR3 region has 12 residues. Germline V gene sequence: CDR1 SGHAT, CDR2 FQNNGV. V was clipped by 2 bases and J by 2 bases, with 2 bases between them. In DNA, the CDR3 is TGTGCCAGCAGCTTATACACAGATACGCAGTATTTT. This encodes CASSLYTDTQYF.

This clonotype was picked up one time. A much more abundant neighbour one base away suggests this may be a read error. The V and J genes are TRBV10-2 and TRBJ2-4, with a possible D match to TRBD2 (5 bases). CDR3 length equals 15 residues. CDR1 and CDR2 (germline): WSHSY, SAAADI. CDR3 amino acids: CASSPQQLAKNIHYF. CDR3 in DNA: TGCGCCAGCAGTCCACAACAGCTAGCCAAAAACATTCATTACTTC.

For this clonotype: Germline is not matched at one junction end, which may reflect a read error. The CDR3 here is CASNLADRGDYNEQFF. The CDR3 nucleotides read TGTGCCAGCAACTTAGCCGACAGGGGGGACTACAATGAGCAGTTCTTC. The genes are TRBV11-1 and TRBJ2-1, with TRBD1 matching 9 bases. This CDR3 region has 16 residues. Germline CDR1 is SGHAT and CDR2 is FQDESV (reference sequence).

A note on this clonotype: A much larger clone lies a single base off, so this may be a read error. The rearrangement uses TRBV12-3 or TRBV12-4 and TRBJ2-3; 7 bases are a match to TRBD2. Trimming took 4 bases from V and 13 from J; bases not matched to a gene: 8. The CDR3 extends over 12 amino acids. CDR3 in amino acids: CASSSDASGKYF. CDR3 in DNA: TGTGCCAGCAGTTCGGACGCGAGCGGGAAGTATTTT.

As to this clonotype: A read error may explain this, as a much larger clone is one base away. V usage is TRBV6-2 or TRBV6-3 and J usage is TRBJ1-1; D gene uncertain. The V and J ends lost 10 bases and 0 bases respectively, with 12 bases between them. The CDR3 runs to 13 residues. Germline loops: CDR1 MNHEY, CDR2 SVGEGT. Here the CDR3 reads CANRTNLNTEAFF. CDR3 coding DNA: TGTGCCAACAGAACTAACCTGAACACTGAAGCTTTCTTT.

As concerns this clonotype: The junction does not match germline at one end; this may be a read error. The chain joins TRBV6-2 or TRBV6-3 to TRBJ1-2; the D is unclear. Germline values: CDR1 MNHEY, CDR2 SVGEGT. This CDR3 is 13 amino acids long. CDR3 region: CASSYPNWYGYAF. Written as DNA, the CDR3 is TGTGCCAGCAGTTACCCCAACTGGTATGGCTACGCCTTC.

As to this clonotype: It may be a read error: a sequence one base away is much more abundant. The V gene is TRBV6-5, the J gene TRBJ2-4; 7 positions match TRBD1. The germline gives CDR1 MNHEY, CDR2 SVGAGI. The CDR3 is 16 residues long. In nucleotides, the CDR3 is TGTGCCAGCAGTTCCGGGACAGCTCTAGCCCAAAACATTCAGTACTTC. Encoded protein: CASSSGTALAQNIQYF.

Turning to this clonotype: The germline gene is not matched at one end of the junction; a read error may be the cause. The chain couples TRBV12-3 or TRBV12-4 to TRBJ2-1; TRBD2 agrees at 9 bases. The CDR3 covers 15 residues. This CDR3 is CANSLSGRPYNEQFF. The CDR3 bases are TGTGCCAACAGTTTAAGCGGGAGGCCCTACAATGAGCAGTTCTTC.

Worth noting for this clonotype: Mismatch with germline at one junction end may stem from a read error. The chain is built from TRBV11-2 and TRBJ2-5; D might be TRBD2 (5 bases). This CDR3 is built from 14 residues. Germline CDR1 and CDR2: SGHAT and FQNNGV. Here the CDR3 reads CVSSLATSQKTQYF. Here the CDR3 DNA reads TGTGTCAGCAGCTTAGCGACCTCCCAAAAGACCCAGTACTTC. Drawing the rest from reference TRBV11-2 and TRBJ2-5, the complete variable domain is EAGVAQSPRYKIIEKRQSVAFWCNPISGHATLYWYQQILGQGPKLLIQFQNNGVVDDSQLPKDRFSAERLKGVDSTLKIQPAKLEDSAVYLCVSSLATSQKTQYFGPGTRLLVL.

The table lists this clonotype with many counts. The CDR3 region has the DNA TGTGCCAGCAAGGCGGGATCGGCAGATACGCAGTATTTT. It translates to CASKAGSADTQYF. This chain joins TRBV6-6 and TRBJ2-3; D perhaps matches TRBD2 (6 bases). The CDR3 consists of 13 residues. V was trimmed by 7 bases and J by 4 bases, leaving 12 bases between them. The germline CDR1 and CDR2 sequences are MNHNY and SVGAGI (reference sequence).

In its sample, this clonotype was seen a few times. The chain carries TRBV5-1 and TRBJ2-1; possibly TRBD1 for D (5 bases). V was shortened by 0 bases and J by 7 bases, with 14 bases between the two germline ends. The CDR3 has 15 amino acids. Germline V gene sequence: CDR1 SGHRS, CDR2 YFSETQ. The CDR3 region is CASSLEGAQNNEQFF. As DNA, the CDR3 is TGCGCCAGCAGCTTGGAAGGGGCGCAAAATAATGAGCAGTTCTTC.

This clonotype was found once. This may be a read error: a much more frequent sequence differs by one nucleotide. Lacking the conserved final phenylalanine or tryptophan, this CDR3 likely reflects a read error. The chain has TRBV13 and TRBJ2-7; D gene ambiguous. Trimming took off 3 bases at V and 3 bases at J, with 9 bases between the two ends. This CDR3 has 13 residues. CDR1 is PRHDT and CDR2 is FYEKMQ in the germline V gene (reference sequence). Here the CDR3 reads CASSLGQNYEQYY. In nucleotides, the CDR3 is TGTGCCAGCAGCTTGGGTCAGAACTACGAGCAGTACTAC.

On this clonotype itself: At one end the junction does not follow the germline gene, possibly because of a read error. This sequence joins TRBV6-1 and TRBJ1-2; TRBD1 might be the D (6 bases). The CDR3 is 16 residues long. Germline CDR1 and CDR2: MNHNS and SASEGT. In DNA, the CDR3 is TGTGCCAGTAGCCCGCCCCGGGACACCTTACCCTATAGCTACACCTTC. It specifies CASSPPRDTLPYSYTF.

This clonotype was recorded once. A much bigger clone sits one base away, suggesting this may be a read error. V is TRBV23-1 and J is TRBJ1-5, with TRBD1 as a possible D gene (5 bases). TRBV23-1 is classed as an ORF, of uncertain function. The CDR3 length is 15 residues. Deletions cut 2 bases from V and 4 bases from J, with 12 bases between. CDR3: CASSQPSRANQPQHF. Written as DNA, the CDR3 is TGCGCCAGCAGTCAACCCAGCAGGGCAAATCAGCCCCAGCATTTT.

About this clonotype itself: A read error may be the cause here, since a much bigger clone is one base away. The conserved phenylalanine or tryptophan normally closing the CDR3 is absent here, so this likely arose from a read error. The chain carries TRBV5-5 and TRBJ1-2; TRBD1 might be the D (6 bases). There are 14 residues in the CDR3. Trimming stripped 7 bases from V and 4 bases from J, with 17 bases between. The V gene's germline CDR1 is SGHKS and CDR2 YYEKEE (reference sequence). The DNA of the CDR3 is TGTGCCAGCCAACAGGGACCAAAATCCTATGGCTACACCATC. It codes for CASQQGPKSYGYTI.

In the case of this clonotype: One end of the junction varies from germline; a read error may be responsible. V and J are TRBV11-3 and TRBJ2-2; 7 bases match TRBD1. Per germline, CDR1 SGHNT and CDR2 YENEEA. CDR3 length: 15 residues. The DNA for the CDR3 is TGTGCCAACAGCAGGGACAGCTTAAAGACCGGGGAGCTATTTTTT. This encodes CANSRDSLKTGELFF.

About this clonotype itself: A much larger clone differs by one base, so this may be a read error. This sequence joins TRBV28 and TRBJ1-1; D is possibly TRBD1 (5 bases). Germline CDR1 reads MDHEN; CDR2 reads SYDVKM. The CDR3 loop spans 13 amino acids. The CDR3 here is CVSSLRDGREAFF. The DNA of the CDR3 is TGTGTCAGCAGTCTCCGGGACGGCCGAGAAGCTTTCTTT. Full variable domain (missing parts from reference TRBV28 and TRBJ1-1): DVKVTQSSRYLVKRTGEKVFLECVQDMDHENMFWYRQDPGLGLRLIYFSYDVKMKEKGDIPEGYSVSREKKERFSLILESASTNQTSMYLCVSSLRDGREAFFGQGTRLTVV.

To note about this clonotype: This may arise from a read error, as a much more abundant clone is one base away. The CDR3 nucleotides are TGTGCCAACAGTTACTCGGGGAGGGACTATGGCTACACCTTC. Translated, it gives CANSYSGRDYGYTF. The rearrangement uses TRBV6-5 and TRBJ1-2; D is unclear. This CDR3 has 14 residues. CDR1 MNHEY and CDR2 SVGAGI come from the germline V gene.

About this clonotype itself: The conserved final phenylalanine or tryptophan is absent from the CDR3, which likely points to a read error. The genes are TRBV29-1 and TRBJ2-7; TRBD1 aligns across 12 bases. Germline V gene sequence: CDR1 SQVTM, CDR2 ANQGSEA. The CDR3 totals 15 residues. Losses at the gene ends were 1 base for V and 3 bases for J; bases not matched to a gene: 4. The CDR3 region has the DNA TGCAGCGTTGAAGGGCGGGACAGGGGGCACTACGAGCAGTACTCC. It is translated as CSVEGRDRGHYEQYS.

Remarks on this clonotype: An end of the junction does not agree with germline; a read error may underlie this. The CDR3 bases are TGTGTCAGCAACTCACTAGCGGGGACCCCGGGACAAGAGACCCAGTACTTC. This translates into CVSNSLAGTPGQETQYF. The V call is TRBV6-2 or TRBV6-3, the J call TRBJ2-5, with TRBD2 matching over 10 bases. The germline gives CDR1 MNHEY, CDR2 SVGEGT. CDR3 length: 17 amino acids.

This rearrangement joins TRBV28 to TRBJ2-3; 10 nucleotides align to TRBD2. This CDR3 is built from 15 residues. CDR1 is MDHEN and CDR2 is SYDVKM in the germline V gene. With 5 bases clipped from V and 3 bases from J, the junction kept 5 bases outside the gene matches. The CDR3, as DNA: TGTGCCAGCAGTGGGAGTAGCGGGAGGACAGATACGCAGTATTTT. This codes for CASSGSSGRTDTQYF.

This clonotype occurred a few times. This chain connects TRBV5-6 to TRBJ1-6, with D possibly matching TRBD1 (6 bases). V was trimmed by 2 bases and J by 7 bases, leaving 13 bases between them. The CDR3 sequence is 15 residues long. CDR1 and CDR2 (germline): SGHDT, YYEEEE. In nucleotides, the CDR3 is TGTGCCAGCAGCTTACAGGGAGTGGCGAATTCACCCCTCCACTTT. Translating gives CASSLQGVANSPLHF.

As to this clonotype: One end of the junction is discordant with germline, which a read error may explain. The CDR3 loop is CTSSEIGGETNYGYTF. Written as DNA, the CDR3 is TGTACCAGCAGTGAGATCGGAGGGGAGACTAACTATGGCTACACCTTC. This chain joins TRBV25-1 and TRBJ1-2; D is perhaps TRBD1 (5 bases). CDR1 is MGHDK, CDR2 SYGVNS, per germline. This CDR3 region has 16 residues.

With respect to this clonotype: One end of the junction is discordant with germline, which a read error may explain. This rearrangement joins TRBV4-1 to TRBJ2-7, with 8 bases lining up with TRBD2. The germline V gene has CDR1 MGHRA and CDR2 YSYEKL. CDR3 length equals 18 residues. As DNA, the CDR3 is TGCGCCAGCAGCCAAGATTTCGGGGGGGGATGGGCAGGGTTCGAGCGGTACTTC. Its translation is CASSQDFGGGWAGFERYF.

Worth noting for this clonotype: Sequence at one end of the junction differs from germline and may be a read error. The chain recombines TRBV7-8 with TRBJ2-2; D perhaps matches TRBD2 (5 bases). CDR1 is SGHVS, CDR2 FQNEAQ, per germline. There are 16 residues in the CDR3. The CDR3 DNA reads TGTGCCAGCAGCCAGGAAAGCCGTACGAACACCGGGGAGCCGTTTTTT. This gives the protein CASSQESRTNTGEPFF. Drawing the rest from reference TRBV7-8 and TRBJ2-2, the complete variable domain is GAGVSQSPRYKVAKRGQDVALRCDPISGHVSLFWYQQALGQGPEFLTYFQNEAQLDKSGLPSDRFFAERPEGSVSTLKIQRTQQEDSAVYLCASSQESRTNTGEPFFGEGSRLTVL.

This clonotype was seen at least ten times. J is TRBJ2-3 and V is TRBV6-5, with TRBD1 matching over 8 bases. The CDR3 extends over 16 amino acids. Germline V gene data show CDR1 as MNHEY and CDR2 as SVGAGI. V shed 7 bases and J 0 bases; nucleotides not matched to a gene: 9. CDR3 residues: CASTQGAYPSTDTQYF. The CDR3 DNA follows: TGTGCCAGCACCCAGGGGGCCTACCCTAGCACAGATACGCAGTATTTT.

A few counts support this clonotype. The chain joins TRBV30 to TRBJ2-1, with 8 bases lining up with TRBD1. This CDR3 is 15 amino acids long. Trimming at V came to 3 bases and at J to 3 bases, leaving 7 bases not matched to a gene. CDR1 is GTSNPN and CDR2 is SVGIG in the germline V gene (reference sequence). CDR3: CAWRVRDRNYNEQFF. The CDR3 coding sequence is TGTGCCTGGAGGGTTCGGGACAGGAACTACAATGAGCAGTTCTTC.

The V gene is TRBV28, the J gene TRBJ1-1, with TRBD1 matching over 9 bases. Trimming took 5 bases from V and 4 from J; bases not matched to a gene: 5. CDR3 length: 14 amino acids. Germline-derived CDR1 and CDR2 are MDHEN and SYDVKM. The CDR3 sequence is CASSQTGGGTEAFF. CDR3 sequence (DNA): TGTGCCAGCAGTCAGACAGGGGGAGGCACTGAAGCTTTCTTT.

The genes are TRBV28 and TRBJ2-7; D assignment may be TRBD1 or TRBD2 (6 bases each). V lost 9 bases and J 3 bases, leaving 18 bases between the germline ends. Germline V gene sequence: CDR1 MDHEN, CDR2 SYDVKM. CDR3 length: 14 residues. In nucleotides, the CDR3 is TGTGCCAGTAGCCCCATGGGGGGCAGCTACGAGCAGTACTTC. Translating it yields CASSPMGGSYEQYF.